In its sample, the clone carrying this T cell receptor beta chain was seen a few times. As yet, its antigen is unknown. The entry originates in a study of T-cell memory formation after mild COVID-19. Across the whole study: Largely, the TCR clusters proved donor specific. General study points: Within pre-infection memory, some responding clones were found, suggesting cross-reactive memory joined. Among CD4+ contracting clones, most were CM and EM, and CD8+ ones EMRA. The second-wave clones peaking on day 37 were not confirmed as SARS-CoV-2-specific.

The V gene end was trimmed by 5 bases and the J gene end by 2 bases; junction bases not matched to a gene: 11. The CDR3 covers 16 residues. CDR1 is SGHVS and CDR2 is FNYEAQ in the germline V gene. TCRdb redid the calling of the 5' RACE reads with MiXCR, one entry per CDR3 protein. The table has roughly 190,000 distinct CDR3 sequences, 27% seen once. The receptor was isolated from an adult woman who had mild COVID-19 (a few samples of this study predate the infection). Cell type and time point are not known. Sequencing was done on a sample of PBMCs or a T cell subset sorted from them (not recorded which). The rearrangement links TRBV7-6 to TRBJ2-7, with 8 bases identical to TRBD1. DNA for the CDR3: TGTGCCAGCAGCCCCGAGTCCGGGACAGGCGCCTACGAGCAGTACTTC. The encoded protein is CASSPESGTGAYEQYF.